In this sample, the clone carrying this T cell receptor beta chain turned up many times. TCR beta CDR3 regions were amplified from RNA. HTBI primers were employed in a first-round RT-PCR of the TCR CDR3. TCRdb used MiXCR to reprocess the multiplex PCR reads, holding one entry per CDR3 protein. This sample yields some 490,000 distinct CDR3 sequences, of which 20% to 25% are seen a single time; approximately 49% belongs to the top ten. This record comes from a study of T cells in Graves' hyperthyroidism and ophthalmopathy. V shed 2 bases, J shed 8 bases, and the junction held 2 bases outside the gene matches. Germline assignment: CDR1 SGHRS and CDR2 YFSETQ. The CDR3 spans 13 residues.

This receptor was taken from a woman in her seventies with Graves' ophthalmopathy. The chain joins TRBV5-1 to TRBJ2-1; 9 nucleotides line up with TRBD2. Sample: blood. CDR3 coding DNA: TGCGCCAGCAGCTTTCTAGCGGGACATGAGCAGTTCTTC. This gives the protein CASSFLAGHEQFF.